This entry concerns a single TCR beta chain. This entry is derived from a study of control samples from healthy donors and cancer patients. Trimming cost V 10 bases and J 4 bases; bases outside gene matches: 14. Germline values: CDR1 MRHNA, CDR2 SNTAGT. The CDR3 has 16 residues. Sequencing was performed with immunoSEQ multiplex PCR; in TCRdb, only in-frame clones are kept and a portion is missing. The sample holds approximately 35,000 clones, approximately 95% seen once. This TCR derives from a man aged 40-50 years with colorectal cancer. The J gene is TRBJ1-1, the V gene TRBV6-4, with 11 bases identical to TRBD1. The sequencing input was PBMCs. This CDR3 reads CAINGQGARFSTEAFF. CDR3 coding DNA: TGTGCCATCAATGGACAGGGGGCTAGGTTCAGCACTGAAGCTTTCTTT.